The 30 T cell receptor beta chains in this list originate from one sample, sequenced in a study of Ad26.COV2.S vaccination and SARS-CoV-2 variants. Method: immunoSEQ multiplex PCR; TCRdb's copy keeps in-frame clones and lacks some. The sample includes 150,000 to 200,000 clones, around 88% of them seen just once. Specimen: peripheral blood, collected after recovery from COVID-19. These TCRs come from a human donor who had recovered from COVID-19.

Note on this clone: The identical CDR3 is also encoded by other nucleotide sequences in the sample. The chain uses TRBV7-9 and TRBJ2-1; the D is unclear. CDR3 length equals 13 residues. Trimming removed 5 bases at V and 5 bases at J, with 10 bases between. CDR1 and CDR2 (germline): SEHNR, FQNEAQ (reference sequence). The chain's CDR3 is CASSPRGHNEQFF. The DNA of the CDR3 is TGTGCCAGCAGCCCACGAGGACACAATGAGCAGTTCTTC.

This chain connects TRBV11-3 to TRBJ2-2; D perhaps matches TRBD1 (5 bases). This CDR3 has 14 amino acids. V was cut by 6 bases and J by 1 base, with 9 bases left in between. Germline V gives CDR1 SGHNT, CDR2 YENEEA. CDR3 DNA sequence: TGTGCCAGCAGATTTCAGGGGAACACCGGGGAGCTGTTTTTT. Amino acid sequence: CASRFQGNTGELFF. The full variable domain, completed using reference TRBV11-3 and TRBJ2-2, is EAGVVQSPRYKIIEKKQPVAFWCNPISGHNTLYWYLQNLGQGPELLIRYENEEAVDDSQLPKDRFSAERLKGVDSTLKIQPAELGDSAVYLCASRFQGNTGELFFGEGSRLTVL.

The chain combines TRBV5-1 with TRBJ1-2; weak D call: TRBD1 (5 bases). There are 14 residues in the CDR3. Germline lookup yields CDR1 SGHRS and CDR2 YFSETQ. Deletions cut 0 bases from V and 8 bases from J, with 14 bases between. The CDR3 spells CASSLDGTYYGYTF. CDR3 bases: TGCGCCAGCAGCTTGGATGGGACCTATTACGGCTACACCTTC. Based on the CDR3 plus reference TRBV5-1 and TRBJ1-2, the full variable domain is KAGVTQTPRYLIKTRGQQVTLSCSPISGHRSVSWYQQTPGQGLQFLFEYFSETQRNKGNFPGRFSGRQFSNSRSEMNVSTLELGDSALYLCASSLDGTYYGYTFGSGTRLTVV.

The chain employs TRBV10-3 and TRBJ2-7; D is unresolved. V was clipped by 6 bases and J by 5 bases, with 11 bases between them. Germline lookup yields CDR1 ENHRY and CDR2 SYGVKD. The CDR3 sequence is 12 residues long. The CDR3 bases are TGTGCCATCAGGGGCCTCCGGGACGAGCAGTACTTC. This encodes CAIRGLRDEQYF.

The gene calls are TRBV7-6 and TRBJ2-5; D gene unclear. This CDR3 is built from 15 residues. Trimming removed 6 bases at V and 3 bases at J, with 17 bases between. From germline, CDR1 is SGHVS and CDR2 FNYEAQ. Here the CDR3 DNA reads TGTGCCAGCAGAAAGGGCAGGTCCCTGAAAGAGACCCAGTACTTC. Translating it yields CASRKGRSLKETQYF.

This chain uses TRBV6-6 with TRBJ1-2; the match to TRBD1 covers 10 bases. This CDR3 is 14 amino acids long. J lost 2 bases, V lost 6 bases, and 3 bases had no gene match. Germline lookup yields CDR1 MNHNY and CDR2 SVGAGI (reference sequence). The CDR3 DNA follows: TGTGCCAGCAGCGTGGGACAGGGGAACTATGGCTACACCTTC. Protein sequence: CASSVGQGNYGYTF.

The chain is built from TRBV9 and TRBJ2-1; no reliable D call. This CDR3 is built from 16 residues. V lost 0 bases to trimming and J lost 0 bases, with 10 bases between them. From germline, CDR1 is SGDLS and CDR2 YYNGEE. DNA for the CDR3: TGTGCCAGCAGCGTAGACGGAGACCCCTCCTACAATGAGCAGTTCTTC. As protein: CASSVDGDPSYNEQFF. Drawing the rest from reference TRBV9 and TRBJ2-1, the complete variable domain is DSGVTQTPKHLITATGQRVTLRCSPRSGDLSVYWYQQSLDQGLQFLIQYYNGEERAKGNILERFSAQQFPDLHSELNLSSLELGDSALYFCASSVDGDPSYNEQFFGPGTRLTVL.

This clone was detected a few times. This chain links TRBV5-1 with TRBJ2-7; 10 positions agree with TRBD1. Looked up from germline, CDR1 is SGHRS and CDR2 is YFSETQ. CDR3 length: 16 residues. With 4 bases clipped from V and 3 bases from J, the junction kept 10 bases outside the gene matches. The CDR3 protein is CASSVVSWDRGYEQYF. The CDR3 DNA is TGCGCCAGCAGCGTTGTGAGCTGGGACAGGGGCTACGAGCAGTACTTC.

The V call is TRBV18, the J call TRBJ2-1, with D unresolved. CDR1 is KGHSH and CDR2 is LQKENI in the germline V gene. Trimming stripped 4 bases from V and 4 bases from J, with 11 bases between. The CDR3 loop spans 14 amino acids. Written as DNA, the CDR3 is TGTGCCAGCTCACACGGTAAGGTGTACAATGAGCAGTTCTTC. Translating it yields CASSHGKVYNEQFF.

A remark on this clone: The same CDR3 arises from other DNA sequences in this sample as well. The gene calls are TRBV28 and TRBJ2-1, with a weak D call TRBD2 (6 bases). The germline CDR1 and CDR2 sequences are MDHEN and SYDVKM. V was shortened by 3 bases and J by 9 bases, with 6 bases between the two germline ends. The CDR3 contains 11 residues. The chain's CDR3 is CASSLEGEQFF. DNA of the CDR3: TGTGCCAGCAGTTTGGAGGGTGAGCAGTTCTTC. Drawing the rest from reference TRBV28 and TRBJ2-1, the complete variable domain is DVKVTQSSRYLVKRTGEKVFLECVQDMDHENMFWYRQDPGLGLRLIYFSYDVKMKEKGDIPEGYSVSREKKERFSLILESASTNQTSMYLCASSLEGEQFFGPGTRLTVL.

The rearrangement links TRBV2 to TRBJ1-2; D unclear. The germline CDR1 and CDR2 sequences are SNHLY and FYNNEI. The CDR3 runs 13 residues. The ends were cut back, 6 bases at V and 4 bases at J, with 12 bases in the middle. CDR3 DNA sequence: TGTGCCAGCAGGGGCAGTAAAAGCTATGGCTACACCTTC. This translates into CASRGSKSYGYTF.

This clone was seen a single time. V usage is TRBV11-2 and J usage is TRBJ1-2; 9 nucleotides agree with TRBD1. This CDR3 has 15 residues. Germline V gives CDR1 SGHAT, CDR2 FQNNGV. V dropped 8 bases and J dropped 3; count of bases not matched to a gene: 10. The CDR3 region is CASLPRDRVDYGYTF. The CDR3 DNA reads as TGTGCCAGCCTCCCCCGGGACAGGGTTGACTATGGCTACACCTTC.

The DNA for the CDR3 is TGTGCCAGCAGGGGCTACAGGGGGCCGGGCAATGAGCAGTTCTTC. Amino acids: CASRGYRGPGNEQFF. J is TRBJ2-1 and V is TRBV11-1; TRBD1 agrees at 9 bases. The CDR3 covers 15 residues. The trim removed 6 bases at V and 6 bases at J, leaving 9 bases unmatched. The germline V gene encodes CDR1 SGHAT and CDR2 FQDESV (reference sequence).

The chain couples TRBV4-2 to TRBJ1-2; possibly TRBD1 for D (5 bases). V was shortened by 1 base and J by 5 bases, with 8 bases between the two germline ends. The CDR3 has 13 residues. The germline V gene has CDR1 LGHNA and CDR2 YNFKEQ. CDR3 coding DNA: TGTGCCAGCAGCCAAGCACAGGAGTATGGCTACACCTTC. It specifies CASSQAQEYGYTF.

The genes are TRBV27 and TRBJ2-3; D tentatively reads TRBD1 or TRBD2 (6 bases each). Germline-derived CDR1 and CDR2 are MNHEY and SMNVEV (reference sequence). The CDR3 length is 16 residues. The V end lost 4 bases, the J end lost 4 bases, and 18 bases lay between the germline ends. The CDR3 loop is CASSSYGRGRADTQYF. The CDR3, as DNA: TGTGCCAGCAGTTCCTACGGACGGGGGCGGGCAGATACGCAGTATTTT.

In its sample, this clone was seen a few times. This rearrangement joins TRBV30 to TRBJ2-4, with a possible D match to TRBD1 (6 bases). V was clipped by 4 bases and J by 3 bases, with 13 bases between them. CDR3 size: 14 residues. Germline assignment: CDR1 GTSNPN and CDR2 SVGIG (reference sequence). CDR3 nucleotides: TGTGCCTGGAACTGGGGGCGAGGCAAAAACATTCAGTACTTC. Translating gives CAWNWGRGKNIQYF. The full variable domain, with the rest looked up from reference TRBV30 and TRBJ2-4, is SQTIHQWPATLVQPVGSPLSLECTVEGTSNPNLYWYRQAAGRGLQLLFYSVGIGQISSEVPQNLSASRPQDRQFILSSKKLLLSDSGFYLCAWNWGRGKNIQYFGAGTRLSVL.

The chain couples TRBV6-5 to TRBJ2-3; D remains unclear. This CDR3 comprises 15 residues. CDR1 MNHEY and CDR2 SVGAGI come from the germline V gene. V was clipped by 4 bases and J by 0 bases, with 11 bases between them. The CDR3 protein is CASSSRPLSTDTQYF. CDR3 DNA: TGTGCCAGCAGTTCACGACCCTTAAGCACAGATACGCAGTATTTT.

The rearrangement joins TRBV6-5 to TRBJ2-3; 10 bases are shared with TRBD2. The CDR3 is made up of 15 amino acids. Losses at the gene ends were 7 bases for V and 10 bases for J; bases not matched to a gene: 14. The V gene's germline CDR1 is MNHEY and CDR2 SVGAGI. CDR3 loop: CASKLPSGSGGAQYF. The CDR3 DNA follows: TGTGCCAGCAAGTTACCTAGCGGGAGTGGAGGGGCGCAGTATTTT.

The CDR3 protein is CASSEVTSGRYNEQFF. The CDR3 region has the DNA TGTGCCAGCAGTGAAGTCACTAGCGGGAGGTACAATGAGCAGTTCTTC. The chain links TRBV2 to TRBJ2-1, with 12 nucleotides matching TRBD2. Germline V gene sequence: CDR1 SNHLY, CDR2 FYNNEI. Unmatched junction bases numbered 2, after V lost 1 base and J lost 4 bases. The CDR3 is 16 amino acids.

CDR3 region: CAITLSGSSYNEQFF. The CDR3 DNA follows: TGTGCCATCACTTTGAGCGGGAGCTCCTACAATGAGCAGTTCTTC. The V and J genes are TRBV10-3 and TRBJ2-1; 8 bases align to TRBD2. The CDR3 is made up of 15 amino acids. Germline V gene sequence: CDR1 ENHRY, CDR2 SYGVKD. The trim removed 7 bases at V and 0 bases at J, leaving 5 bases unmatched.

The chain uses TRBV7-3 and TRBJ2-1, with unresolved D. CDR3 length equals 14 residues. Germline V gene sequence: CDR1 SGHTA, CDR2 FQGTGA. V was clipped by 6 bases and J by 1 base, with 10 bases between them. The CDR3 protein is CASRLPGSYNEQFF. The CDR3, as DNA: TGTGCCAGCAGGCTACCGGGTTCCTACAATGAGCAGTTCTTC.

This chain connects TRBV28 to TRBJ2-6, with D uncertain. Germline V lookup: CDR1 MDHEN, CDR2 SYDVKM. V lost 6 bases and J lost 3, with 18 bases in between. The CDR3 spans 17 residues. The CDR3 is CASSPPFAAVGANVLTF. For the CDR3, the DNA is TGTGCCAGCAGCCCCCCCTTCGCGGCGGTTGGGGCCAACGTCCTGACTTTC.

The chain couples TRBV12-3 or TRBV12-4 to TRBJ1-6; no firm D call. V lost 5 bases, J lost 6 bases, and 5 bases lay in between. The CDR3 has 12 residues. The CDR3 sequence is CASSLFNSPLHF. In DNA form, the CDR3 reads TGTGCCAGCAGTCTATTTAATTCACCCCTCCACTTT.

This clone was seen just once. This chain's CDR3 is CASTPNGGSGNTIYF. The DNA of the CDR3 is TGTGCCAGCACTCCCAACGGGGGGAGCGGAAACACCATATATTTT. The chain combines TRBV9 with TRBJ1-3, with a weak D call TRBD1 (5 bases). CDR3 length equals 15 residues. Germline CDR1 is SGDLS and CDR2 is YYNGEE. Trimming pared 6 bases from V and 4 bases from J, leaving 17 bases between.

This chain joins TRBV11-3 and TRBJ2-2; D not certain. Trimming pared 4 bases from V and 5 bases from J, leaving 8 bases between. CDR1 and CDR2 from the germline V gene are SGHNT and YENEEA. There are 13 residues in the CDR3. CDR3: CASSSFGTGELFF. DNA for the CDR3: TGTGCCAGCAGCTCCTTTGGTACCGGGGAGCTGTTTTTT.

V usage is TRBV2 and J usage is TRBJ2-2, with 10 positions matching TRBD1. Germline trimming cut 4 bases from V and 2 bases from J; bases unmatched to any gene: 4. Germline V gives CDR1 SNHLY, CDR2 FYNNEI. The CDR3 runs to 16 residues. The CDR3: CASSGQGAQNTGELFF. The CDR3, as DNA: TGTGCCAGCAGTGGACAGGGGGCTCAAAACACCGGGGAGCTGTTTTTT.

This chain links TRBV28 with TRBJ1-2; a possible D gene is TRBD1 (5 bases). V was trimmed by 0 bases and J by 7 bases, leaving 15 bases between them. Per germline, CDR1 MDHEN and CDR2 SYDVKM. The CDR3 extends over 15 amino acids. In DNA form, the CDR3 reads TGTGCCAGCAGTTTATGGGTTACGACAGAACCTGGCTACACCTTC. It translates to CASSLWVTTEPGYTF.

With respect to this clone: In the same sample, other DNA sequences code for this CDR3. This chain uses TRBV6-5 with TRBJ2-7; no firm D call. Trimming removed 7 bases at V and 4 bases at J, with 8 bases between. Looked up from germline, CDR1 is MNHEY and CDR2 is SVGAGI. The CDR3 consists of 11 residues. CDR3 nucleotides: TGTGCCAGCACTTCGGGTTACGAGCAGTACTTC. Protein product: CASTSGYEQYF.

In its sample, this clone was seen once. This chain connects TRBV4-2 to TRBJ2-1, with D tentatively TRBD1 (5 bases). Germline V gene lookup returns CDR1 LGHNA and CDR2 YNFKEQ. V gave up 0 bases and J gave up 4 bases, with 19 bases separating them. CDR3 length: 18 residues. The CDR3 nucleotides are TGTGCCAGCAGCCAAGAAAATTTGGGCAGGGTCATGTACAATGAGCAGTTCTTC. Translated, it gives CASSQENLGRVMYNEQFF.

The chain is built from TRBV7-9 and TRBJ1-1; tentative D call: TRBD1 (6 bases). Germline V gene lookup returns CDR1 SEHNR and CDR2 FQNEAQ (reference sequence). The CDR3 contains 17 residues. V shed 1 base and J shed 1 base, with 16 bases lying between them. The CDR3 DNA follows: TGTGCCAGCAGCTTAGGGGGAAGGGGGACACAGAACACTGAAGCTTTCTTT. Encoded protein: CASSLGGRGTQNTEAFF.